These 5 T cell receptor beta chains share one sample of origin, sequenced in a study of blood T cell repertoires in COVID-19. TCRdb's copy holds only in-frame clones and misses some; the assay was immunoSEQ multiplex PCR. Here the sample spans roughly 150,000 clones, around 89% being singletons. Sequencing was done on a sample of peripheral blood. These TCRs come from a woman in her thirties or forties with acute or convalescent COVID-19.

This clone was recorded once. The J gene is TRBJ2-1, the V gene TRBV7-2, with TRBD2 matching over 8 bases. CDR3 length: 15 amino acids. Germline CDR1 SGHTA, CDR2 FQGNSA. V was clipped by 5 bases and J by 8 bases; unmatched bases: 11. The CDR3 sequence is CASSPSSGTSYEQFF. The CDR3 DNA is TGTGCCAGCAGCCCGAGTAGCGGGACCTCTTATGAGCAGTTCTTC.

A single count supports this clone. This chain uses TRBV5-6 with TRBJ1-1; D is possibly TRBD1 (6 bases). Deletions cut 6 bases from V and 3 bases from J, with 21 bases between. Germline V gives CDR1 SGHDT, CDR2 YYEEEE. This CDR3 has 16 amino acids. CDR3 protein: CASTLGPGGAYTEAFF. For the CDR3, the DNA is TGTGCCAGCACCCTTGGGCCGGGGGGCGCCTACACTGAAGCTTTCTTT.

The chain has TRBV19 and TRBJ1-6; 11 bases align to TRBD1. The V gene's germline CDR1 is LNHDA and CDR2 SQIVND (reference sequence). The CDR3 has 16 amino acids. V shed 3 bases and J 9 bases; nucleotides not matched to a gene: 7. This CDR3 is CASSIPPGQGASPLHF. The CDR3 DNA reads TGTGCCAGTAGTATTCCACCAGGACAGGGGGCTTCACCCCTCCACTTT. Filled out from reference TRBV19 and TRBJ1-6, the complete variable domain reads DGGITQSPKYLFRKEGQNVTLSCEQNLNHDAMYWYRQDPGQGLRLIYYSQIVNDFQKGDIAEGYSVSREKKESFPLTVTSAQKNPTAFYLCASSIPPGQGASPLHFGNGTRLTVT.

The table lists this clone with a count of one. The chain couples TRBV7-6 to TRBJ2-1, with 14 bases fitting TRBD2. CDR3 size: 16 residues. J gave up 8 bases and V 2 bases, and 5 bases lay outside the gene matches. Germline V gene data show CDR1 as SGHVS and CDR2 as FNYEAQ. The CDR3 DNA sequence: TGTGCCAGCAGCTTAAGGGGGACTAGCGGGAGCGATGAGCAGTTCTTC. Protein product: CASSLRGTSGSDEQFF.

The J gene is TRBJ1-1, the V gene TRBV27; D is undetermined. V dropped 8 bases and J dropped 7 bases, with 14 bases sitting between them. This CDR3 has 12 amino acids. The V gene's germline CDR1 is MNHEY and CDR2 SMNVEV (reference sequence). The CDR3, as DNA: TGTGCCAGCGCGGCGTCGATGGGTGAAGCTTTCTTT. Protein product: CASAASMGEAFF.